One sample yielded the 30 T cell receptor beta chains listed below, sequenced in a study of T cell responses to AZD1222 COVID-19 vaccine. TCRdb's copy holds only in-frame clones and misses some; the assay was immunoSEQ multiplex PCR. The sample lists about 100,000 clones, about 90% occurring once. Sequenced here: peripheral blood, sampled 28 days after the second AZD1222 dose. These receptor sequences come from an adult who received the AZD1222 COVID-19 vaccine.

The chain employs TRBV18 and TRBJ2-1; TRBD2 is a possible D gene (6 bases). The CDR3 has 16 residues. V lost 3 bases and J lost 0, with 12 bases in between. The germline gives CDR1 KGHSH, CDR2 LQKENI. The CDR3 DNA reads TGTGCCAGCTCACCCACGGGGAGGAGCTCCTACAATGAGCAGTTCTTC. Protein sequence: CASSPTGRSSYNEQFF.

The chain joins TRBV7-9 to TRBJ1-2; D unresolved. Germline CDR1 is SEHNR and CDR2 is FQNEAQ (reference sequence). The CDR3 covers 14 residues. V was shortened by 5 bases and J by 0 bases, with 10 bases between the two germline ends. The CDR3 here is CASSPAGSNYGYTF. The DNA for the CDR3 is TGTGCCAGCAGCCCAGCCGGGTCTAACTATGGCTACACCTTC.

This clone was counted a single time. The genes are TRBV5-6 and TRBJ2-7; 9 bases are shared with TRBD1. CDR1 is SGHDT and CDR2 is YYEEEE in the germline V gene. With V trimmed by 3 bases and J by 6 bases, 7 bases remained unmatched. CDR3 length: 14 residues. CDR3 loop: CASSSGTGFAEQYF. The CDR3 bases are TGTGCCAGCAGCTCCGGGACAGGGTTCGCCGAGCAGTACTTC.

This clone appeared a few times. V and J are TRBV7-2 and TRBJ2-1, with D possibly matching TRBD2 (5 bases). There are 15 residues in the CDR3. Germline V gene data show CDR1 as SGHTA and CDR2 as FQGNSA. V was pared by 5 bases and J by 3 bases, with 14 bases between. The DNA of the CDR3 is TGTGCCAGCAGCCTTCACCAGAGGGTCTACAATGAGCAGTTCTTC. Protein product: CASSLHQRVYNEQFF.

The chain links TRBV14 to TRBJ1-2; D gene ambiguous. Germline CDR1 SGHDN, CDR2 FVKESK. The CDR3 runs 11 residues. V was shortened by 0 bases and J by 8 bases, with 4 bases between the two germline ends. The CDR3 reads CASSQDSGYTF. The CDR3 DNA is TGTGCCAGCAGCCAAGATAGCGGCTACACCTTC.

The chain carries TRBV7-2 and TRBJ2-5, with 7 bases that match TRBD1. The length of the CDR3 is 13 residues. Looked up from germline, CDR1 is SGHTA and CDR2 is FQGNSA. Losses at the gene ends were 5 bases for V and 9 bases for J; bases not matched to a gene: 9. In DNA form, the CDR3 reads TGTGCCAGCAGCAGCCGGGACAGCCATGCCCAGTACTTC. Translating gives CASSSRDSHAQYF. Supplemented by reference TRBV7-2 and TRBJ2-5, the full variable domain reads GAGVSQSPSNKVTEKGKDVELRCDPISGHTALYWYRQSLGQGLEFLIYFQGNSAPDKSGLPSDRFSAERTGGSVSTLTIQRTQQEDSAVYLCASSSRDSHAQYFGPGTRLLVL.

This chain connects TRBV5-1 to TRBJ1-3; D not resolved. With 0 bases removed from V and 2 bases from J, the gap between germline ends came to 15 bases. CDR1 is SGHRS, CDR2 YFSETQ, per germline. The CDR3 consists of 17 residues. CDR3 in DNA: TGCGCCAGCAGCTTGGGTTTTGCAGCCTTTACTGGAAACACCATATATTTT. This gives the protein CASSLGFAAFTGNTIYF.

This clone was recorded once. The chain joins TRBV19 to TRBJ2-5; D remains ambiguous. Germline V gives CDR1 LNHDA, CDR2 SQIVND (reference sequence). The CDR3 loop spans 13 amino acids. The V and J ends lost 3 bases and 4 bases respectively, with 9 bases between them. The CDR3 is CASSMSGSETQYF. CDR3 DNA: TGTGCCAGTAGTATGAGTGGGTCAGAGACCCAGTACTTC.

This rearrangement joins TRBV19 to TRBJ1-5; TRBD1 might be the D (6 bases). The CDR3 has 15 amino acids. The germline gives CDR1 LNHDA, CDR2 SQIVND (reference sequence). Between the trimmed V and J ends, which lost 0 bases and 4 bases, there was a span of 10 bases. CDR3 residues: CASSIEGARNQPQHF. The CDR3 DNA reads TGTGCCAGTAGTATAGAGGGGGCTCGAAATCAGCCCCAGCATTTT.

The chain employs TRBV27 and TRBJ2-1; tentatively, D is TRBD2 (6 bases). The CDR3 spans 13 residues. Looked up from germline, CDR1 is MNHEY and CDR2 is SMNVEV (reference sequence). Trimming removed 10 bases at V and 7 bases at J, with 17 bases between. CDR3 bases: TGTGCCACCTCCCTCAGCGCGGGAAATGAGCAGTTCTTC. Protein: CATSLSAGNEQFF.

The chain is built from TRBV25-1 and TRBJ2-7, with 7 positions matching TRBD1. CDR1 and CDR2 (germline): MGHDK, SYGVNS. The CDR3 runs to 15 residues. The J segment lost 2 bases and the V segment lost 8 bases, leaving 12 bases of the junction unmatched. The CDR3 DNA is TGTGCCAGCCGAACTTCGGGGACAGCCACCTACGAGCAGTACTTC. The encoded protein is CASRTSGTATYEQYF.

The gene calls are TRBV5-1 and TRBJ2-7, with TRBD2 matching over 10 bases. Germline trimming cut 4 bases from V and 6 bases from J; bases unmatched to any gene: 10. The CDR3 extends over 15 amino acids. CDR1 is SGHRS, CDR2 YFSETQ, per germline. The CDR3 region is CASSPLAGDQGEQYF. CDR3 nucleotide sequence: TGCGCCAGCAGCCCGCTAGCGGGAGATCAGGGCGAGCAGTACTTC.

The chain carries TRBV5-1 and TRBJ1-1; D unresolved. V shed 1 base and J shed 1 base, with 8 bases lying between them. Germline CDR1 and CDR2: SGHRS and YFSETQ. The CDR3 runs to 14 residues. The CDR3 loop is CASSLSAANTEAFF. DNA for the CDR3: TGCGCCAGCAGCTTGTCGGCAGCGAACACTGAAGCTTTCTTT.

The CDR3: CAISQTGTSREQYF. Written as DNA, the CDR3 is TGTGCCATCAGCCAGACCGGGACTTCACGGGAGCAGTACTTC. V is TRBV10-3 and J is TRBJ2-7; a possible D gene is TRBD2 (6 bases). Germline CDR1 reads ENHRY; CDR2 reads SYGVKD. With 6 bases removed from V and 7 bases from J, the gap between germline ends came to 19 bases. This CDR3 has 14 residues.

CDR3 bases: TGTGCCAGTCTAGGGACAGGCAACTATGGCTACACCTTC. Its protein is CASLGTGNYGYTF. This rearrangement joins TRBV19 to TRBJ1-2; 8 positions agree with TRBD1. The junction had 4 bases not matched to a gene; V was cut back by 8 bases and J by 2 bases. The CDR3 consists of 13 residues. Germline V gives CDR1 LNHDA, CDR2 SQIVND (reference sequence).

CDR3 loop: CASRTPGANVLTF. As DNA, the CDR3 is TGTGCCAGCCGGACACCCGGGGCCAACGTCCTGACTTTC. This chain links TRBV6-5 with TRBJ2-6; D possibly corresponds to TRBD1 (5 bases). The CDR3 consists of 13 residues. Trimming removed 8 bases from V and 4 bases from J, with 9 bases in between. CDR1 MNHEY and CDR2 SVGAGI come from the germline V gene.

The chain combines TRBV30 with TRBJ1-1; D gene unclear. Trimming pared 0 bases from V and 10 bases from J, leaving 15 bases between. Germline V gene sequence: CDR1 GTSNPN, CDR2 SVGIG (reference sequence). The CDR3 runs 13 residues. The CDR3 sequence is CAWSVAGGGLAFF. The CDR3, as DNA: TGTGCCTGGAGTGTAGCGGGCGGCGGGTTAGCTTTCTTT.

V and J are TRBV12-3 or TRBV12-4 and TRBJ2-2; D ambiguous. The CDR3 loop spans 13 amino acids. V was shortened by 6 bases and J by 3 bases, with 8 bases between the two germline ends. In nucleotides, the CDR3 is TGTGCCAGCAGGTTAAGCTACACCGGGGAGCTGTTTTTT. It codes for CASRLSYTGELFF.

This rearrangement joins TRBV28 to TRBJ2-7; possibly TRBD1 for D (6 bases). The germline V and J ends were trimmed by 10 bases and 0 bases, with 16 bases remaining between them. Per the germline V gene, CDR1 is MDHEN and CDR2 is SYDVKM. The CDR3 has 14 residues. CDR3 in DNA: TGTGCCATTTCCCCCGGGACACACTCCTACGAGCAGTACTTC. This sequence encodes CAISPGTHSYEQYF.

This clone occurred a few times. This chain joins TRBV27 and TRBJ2-1; D uncertain. The CDR3 covers 13 residues. Germline loops: CDR1 MNHEY, CDR2 SMNVEV (reference sequence). Trimming cost V 6 bases and J 8 bases, with 14 bases left between them. This CDR3 reads CASSRLGRDEQFF. DNA for the CDR3: TGTGCCAGCAGCCGCCTTGGGCGTGATGAGCAGTTCTTC.

This chain links TRBV3-1 (or the pseudogene TRBV3-2) with TRBJ2-7; 8 bases line up with TRBD1. This CDR3 has 15 amino acids. Germline V gene sequence: CDR1 LGHDT, CDR2 YNNKEL (reference sequence). J gave up 3 bases and V 1 base, and 5 bases lay outside the gene matches. CDR3 nucleotides: TGTGCCAGCAGCCAAGGGACAGGGCCTAACTACGAGCAGTACTTC. It is translated as CASSQGTGPNYEQYF.

This rearrangement joins TRBV5-3 to TRBJ2-7; maybe TRBD2 (6 bases). TRBV5-3 has ORF status, its function being uncertain. The CDR3 loop spans 15 amino acids. Trimming cost V 4 bases and J 6 bases, with 20 bases left between them. The CDR3 bases are TGTGCCAGAAGCAAGGGACGGGGGATCCCTGGCGAGCAGTACTTC. Amino acids: CARSKGRGIPGEQYF.

The chain couples TRBV7-2 to TRBJ1-2, with TRBD1 matching over 9 bases. In germline, CDR1 is SGHTA, CDR2 FQGNSA. Trimming cost V 4 bases and J 2 bases; bases outside gene matches: 5. CDR3 length equals 15 residues. The CDR3 nucleotides are TGTGCCAGCAGCTCTACAGGGGGCTTGAACTATGGCTACACCTTC. This sequence encodes CASSSTGGLNYGYTF.

The genes are TRBV9 and TRBJ2-1; perhaps D is TRBD1 or TRBD2 (5 bases each). Trimming cost V 2 bases and J 8 bases, with 5 bases left between them. The CDR3 has 11 amino acids. Germline CDR1 reads SGDLS; CDR2 reads YYNGEE. The CDR3 bases are TGTGCCAGCAGCGTGGGGGATGAGCAGTTCTTC. Its protein is CASSVGDEQFF.

This chain connects TRBV12-3 or TRBV12-4 to TRBJ1-5, with a weak D call TRBD1 (5 bases). V lost 4 bases to trimming and J lost 5 bases, with 6 bases between them. CDR3 length equals 12 residues. The CDR3 is CASSSGDQPQHF. Here the CDR3 DNA reads TGTGCCAGCAGTTCGGGGGATCAGCCCCAGCATTTT.

This chain connects TRBV24-1 to TRBJ2-7; no clear D gene. CDR3 length: 11 amino acids. V was clipped by 2 bases and J by 6 bases, with 4 bases between them. The germline V gene has CDR1 KGHDR and CDR2 SFDVKD. The CDR3 bases are TGTGCCACCAGTGATTCCCTCGAGCAGTACTTC. Translation gives CATSDSLEQYF.

The rearrangement joins TRBV27 to TRBJ2-7; 9 bases agree with TRBD1. CDR1 is MNHEY and CDR2 is SMNVEV in the germline V gene (reference sequence). V gave up 5 bases and J gave up 2 bases; unmatched junction bases: 10. The CDR3 is made up of 16 amino acids. CDR3 sequence (DNA): TGTGCCAGCAGTCCTACGCCGGGGACAGGGACCTACGAGCAGTACTTC. Translated: CASSPTPGTGTYEQYF.

This clone came up a few times. The chain couples TRBV4-1 to TRBJ2-3; D gene unclear. Germline CDR1 reads MGHRA; CDR2 reads YSYEKL. Trimming pared 2 bases from V and 4 bases from J, leaving 7 bases between. The CDR3 has 13 amino acids. The CDR3 here is CASSQPDADTQYF. CDR3 coding DNA: TGCGCCAGCAGCCAACCCGACGCAGATACGCAGTATTTT.

The chain combines TRBV5-5 with TRBJ2-7; 10 nucleotides line up with TRBD1. The V gene end was trimmed by 4 bases and the J gene end by 1 base; junction bases not matched to a gene: 14. Looked up from germline, CDR1 is SGHKS and CDR2 is YYEKEE (reference sequence). The CDR3 is made up of 18 amino acids. The CDR3 DNA sequence: TGTGCCAGCAGCGTGGCTCTGATGGGACAGGGGTCTTCCTACGAGCAGTACTTC. Translating it yields CASSVALMGQGSSYEQYF.

This clone was recorded only once. V and J are TRBV10-3 and TRBJ1-2, with 10 bases matching TRBD1. Germline assignment: CDR1 ENHRY and CDR2 SYGVKD. This CDR3 region has 18 residues. Trimming at V came to 4 bases and at J to 1 base, leaving 12 bases not matched to a gene. This CDR3 reads CAISVTAGQGSINYGYTF. For the CDR3, the DNA is TGTGCCATCAGTGTGACCGCGGGACAGGGGAGTATTAACTATGGCTACACCTTC.